This TCR beta chain was sequenced during a study of beta chain features in type 1 diabetes. In the study overall: All samples yielded 107,917,701 examined sorted cells.

Every isolated RNA sample was fully reverse transcribed, so sequencing captured expressed TCRB transcripts. Only in-frame clones appear in the TCRdb table, and some are missing; sequencing was by immunoSEQ multiplex PCR. The sample contains fewer than 900,000 clones, roughly 15% of which appear only once. By way of CD45RO/CCR7/CD25/CD127/CD95/CD27, the CD4+ regulatory, stem cell-like memory, central memory and naive cells were sorted. Study outcomes and limitations: Insertions at VDJ junctions were less frequent in type 1 diabetes patients. These patients also deleted more nucleotides at the same junctions.

This CDR3 comprises 13 residues. The germline V gene encodes CDR1 MNHNY and CDR2 SVGAGI (reference sequence). The V and J ends lost 2 bases and 0 bases respectively, with 4 bases between them. To note about this clone: Its antigen is currently unknown. Other DNA sequences from this sample encode an identical CDR3 as well.

The J gene is TRBJ1-1, the V gene TRBV6-6; no clear D. The clonotype originates from a woman between 18 and 29 years old in good health. Sequencing used naive CD4+ T cells from blood. DNA of the CDR3: TGTGCCAGCAGTTACAGCTTGAACACTGAAGCTTTCTTT. Residues: CASSYSLNTEAFF.